This T cell receptor beta chain was observed in a study of blood T cell repertoires in COVID-19 (dated by TCRdb to about 2020). For the wider study: Samples from collaborators originated in the United States, Italy and Spain and spanned both the acute and convalescent phases of COVID-19. The material from the prospective study consisted of cDNA or gDNA derived from T cells, B-cell-depleted T cells, or PBMCs. Subjects who had been exposed to COVID-19, were actively infected with it, or had recovered from it provided the deeply sampled blood TCRbeta repertoires that made up the dataset. The repertoires were made available in a free public database intended to serve as a resource for research on the immune response to SARS-CoV-2. Samples were obtained from the ongoing ImmuneRACE study (first 160 participants) and from 950 to 1,500 subjects provided by 6 global collaborators. Nearly every sample came with metadata listing a de-identified subject ID, COVID-19 status, age in years and sex. Where available, HLA class I and class II types were obtained from metadata supplied by the sample provider rather than from assay-based typing.

The research as a whole found: The quantity of clinical and demographic metadata differed by source and by participant and was supplied without curation.

Turning to this clone: Its antigen has not been determined. No much larger clone is present one base from it, and per-base qualities are unavailable.

The immunoSEQ Assay, a bias-controlled multiplex PCR, was used to amplify TCRbeta CDR3 regions from genomic DNA. The study's own analysis went as follows. The number of nucleated cells in each sample was estimated from the amplification of reference gene primers within the assay. To quantify the absolute abundance of each unique TCRbeta CDR3 rearrangement, sequence reads were collapsed and filtered. For each sample, productive Simpson clonality was calculated as the square root of Simpson's diversity index across productive rearrangements. In TCRdb, the immuneACCESS table is reduced to in-frame sequences with V and J assigned. These tables do not hold every clone; where another copy was compared, an unresolved V gene accounts for under half, and the others remain unexplained. V and J calls and clone size follow that table, whereas D and trimming were derived from the DNA. Recorded for this sample are 250,000 to 350,000 clones; approximately 90% of them occurred a single time. Approximately 2.4% of the sample belongs to the ten largest clones.

CDR1 and CDR2 (SEHNR, FQNEAQ) derive from the germline V gene (reference sequence). The CDR3 holds 12 amino acids from the cysteine to the phenylalanine. Just CDR3 DNA is preserved here, 36 bases in frame from base 1. V is pruned by 9 bases and J by 4 bases, leaving 5 bases of the junction without a gene match. Each collaborating institution followed its own protocols to collect whole blood in K2EDTA tubes. Collaborator samples were shipped for TCRbeta analysis as frozen whole blood, isolated PBMCs, or DNA extracted from either sample type. The sequencing input was peripheral blood. This chain is built from TRBV7-9 and TRBJ2-5, with TRBD1 identical over 7 junction bases. The clonotype comes from a man younger than 35 with active or convalescent COVID-19. The DNA is TGTGCCAGTGACAGGGTGGGAGAGACCCAGTACTTC. It translates as CASDRVGETQYF. Beyond the CDR3, the reference TRBV7-9 and TRBJ2-5 genes provide the residues; the full variable domain reads: DTGVSQNPRHKITKRGQNVTFRCDPISEHNRLYWYRQTLGQGPEFLTYFQNEAQLEKSRLLSDRFSAERPKGSFSTLEIQRTEQGDSAMYLCASDRVGETQYFGPGTRLLVL.